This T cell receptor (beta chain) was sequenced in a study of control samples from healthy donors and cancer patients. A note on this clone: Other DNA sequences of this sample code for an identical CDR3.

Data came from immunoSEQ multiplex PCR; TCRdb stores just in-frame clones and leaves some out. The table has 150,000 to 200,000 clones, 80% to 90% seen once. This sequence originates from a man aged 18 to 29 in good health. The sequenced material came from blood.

CDR3 bases: TGTGCCAGCAGTCCGACGGGGGGAAACACCATATATTTT. It specifies CASSPTGGNTIYF. The chain links TRBV4-2 to TRBJ1-3; D not certain. The ends were cut back, 6 bases at V and 4 bases at J, with 10 bases in the middle. This CDR3 is 13 amino acids long. Germline V gives CDR1 LGHNA, CDR2 YNFKEQ.